The 32 T cell receptor beta chains listed next were all sequenced from one sample in a study of shared clonotypes between healthy human individuals. TCRdb keeps only in-frame clones here, not all; method: immunoSEQ multiplex PCR. The sample contains over 2,000,000 clones, 90% to 95% of which appear only once. Naive CD8 cells were CD45RO-negative, positively selected for CCR7, excluding terminally differentiated effector memory CD45RA+ cells. Sequencing was carried out using naive CD8+ T cells from PBMCs. The source is a man between 18 and 29 years old in good health. Some clones in this sample may be carry-over from other donors' samples.

Remarks on this clone: This same CDR3 is encoded by further DNA sequences in the sample. J is TRBJ2-7 and V is TRBV13; D is undetermined. CDR3 length: 13 residues. CDR1 and CDR2 from the germline V gene are PRHDT and FYEKMQ (reference sequence). Trimming removed 1 base at V and 0 bases at J, with 4 bases between. CDR3 residues: CASSLESSYEQYF. The CDR3, as DNA: TGTGCCAGCAGCTTAGAAAGCTCCTACGAGCAGTACTTC.

V and J are TRBV27 and TRBJ2-7; 7 bases agree with TRBD2. Germline V gene data show CDR1 as MNHEY and CDR2 as SMNVEV (reference sequence). The CDR3 spans 15 residues. Unmatched junction bases numbered 9, after V lost 6 bases and J lost 1 base. CDR3 nucleotide sequence: TGTGCCAGCAGGGGGGTGAGGGAGGGTTCCTACGAGCAGTACTTC. Translating it yields CASRGVREGSYEQYF.

The V and J genes are TRBV11-2 and TRBJ2-7; 7 nucleotides line up with TRBD2. Germline V lookup: CDR1 SGHAT, CDR2 FQNNGV. CDR3 length: 15 residues. J lost 5 bases, V lost 0 bases, and 7 bases had no gene match. The CDR3 reads CASSLEVGGPHEQYF. The CDR3 DNA follows: TGTGCCAGCAGCTTAGAGGTGGGAGGGCCCCACGAGCAGTACTTC. Full variable domain (missing parts from reference TRBV11-2 and TRBJ2-7): EAGVAQSPRYKIIEKRQSVAFWCNPISGHATLYWYQQILGQGPKLLIQFQNNGVVDDSQLPKDRFSAERLKGVDSTLKIQPAKLEDSAVYLCASSLEVGGPHEQYFGPGTRLTVT.

The chain joins TRBV28 to TRBJ2-3; TRBD2 is a possible D gene (6 bases). The length of the CDR3 is 15 residues. CDR1 and CDR2 (germline): MDHEN, SYDVKM. Deletions cut 3 bases from V and 1 base from J, with 11 bases between. CDR3 bases: TGTGCCAGCAGTTTCAGTCCGGGAGGCACAGATACGCAGTATTTT. Its translation is CASSFSPGGTDTQYF.

The J gene is TRBJ1-5, the V gene TRBV2, with TRBD1 identical over 10 bases. The CDR3 is made up of 15 amino acids. After removal of 4 bases from V and 7 bases from J, the junction contained 7 bases not matched to a gene. Germline lookup yields CDR1 SNHLY and CDR2 FYNNEI. This chain's CDR3 is CASSADRGLGQPQHF. In nucleotides, the CDR3 is TGTGCCAGCAGTGCCGACAGGGGGCTTGGGCAGCCCCAGCATTTT.

A single count supports this clone. This chain links TRBV27 with TRBJ1-2, with 8 bases matching TRBD1. The germline gives CDR1 MNHEY, CDR2 SMNVEV (reference sequence). The CDR3 loop spans 17 amino acids. Unmatched junction bases numbered 13, after V lost 5 bases and J lost 2 bases. In nucleotides, the CDR3 is TGTGCCAGCAGTCCTACTTTTCCCCAGGGGGCGAACTATGGCTACACCTTC. Translating gives CASSPTFPQGANYGYTF.

This chain connects TRBV19 to TRBJ1-4; tentative D call: TRBD1 (5 bases). CDR1 is LNHDA and CDR2 is SQIVND in the germline V gene (reference sequence). Deletions cut 4 bases from V and 4 bases from J, with 16 bases between. The CDR3 contains 16 residues. The CDR3 nucleotides are TGTGCCAGTAGTACCGGGACCGTCCAAGTTAATGAAAAACTGTTTTTT. Its translation is CASSTGTVQVNEKLFF.

This clone was picked up one time. This chain connects TRBV6-5 to TRBJ1-1; no clear D. The CDR3 contains 14 residues. The V gene's germline CDR1 is MNHEY and CDR2 SVGAGI. Trimming took off 4 bases at V and 1 base at J, with 10 bases between the two ends. CDR3 region: CASSFFGENTEAFF. The DNA for the CDR3 is TGTGCCAGCAGTTTTTTTGGGGAGAACACTGAAGCTTTCTTT.

V usage is TRBV7-3 and J usage is TRBJ2-3; TRBD2 matches 15 bases. V gave up 1 base and J gave up 4 bases; unmatched junction bases: 15. The CDR3 spans 21 residues. Germline assignment: CDR1 SGHTA and CDR2 FQGTGA. CDR3 nucleotide sequence: TGTGCCAGCAGCTTAAGTTGGGGACCGGGACTAGCGGGAGGCGGCCCAGATACGCAGTATTTT. Translated, it gives CASSLSWGPGLAGGGPDTQYF.

The rearrangement uses TRBV6-5 and TRBJ1-3; no reliable D call. Trimming shortened V by 4 bases and J by 0 bases, and 4 bases separated the two germline ends. Looked up from germline, CDR1 is MNHEY and CDR2 is SVGAGI. The CDR3 has 13 amino acids. The CDR3: CASSSVSGNTIYF. The CDR3 DNA sequence: TGTGCCAGCAGTTCTGTCTCTGGAAACACCATATATTTT.

V and J are TRBV2 and TRBJ1-2, with D perhaps matching TRBD1 (5 bases). V lost 8 bases and J lost 7, with 26 bases in between. The germline V gene has CDR1 SNHLY and CDR2 FYNNEI. The CDR3 consists of 16 residues. CDR3 sequence (DNA): TGTGCCAGCTGGGGCCGCGAGGAGGGCCCTGATGGTGGCTACACCTTC. Translated, it gives CASWGREEGPDGGYTF.

The chain has TRBV7-2 and TRBJ2-3; D may be TRBD1 (6 bases). The V gene's germline CDR1 is SGHTA and CDR2 FQGNSA. The CDR3 extends over 17 amino acids. V gave up 5 bases and J gave up 3 bases, with 21 bases separating them. The CDR3 sequence: CASSEYIRGSWTDTQYF. In nucleotides, the CDR3 is TGTGCCAGCAGCGAATATATCAGGGGTTCGTGGACAGATACGCAGTATTTT.

The rearrangement links TRBV7-9 to TRBJ1-2; D unclear. The CDR3 consists of 13 residues. The germline V gene encodes CDR1 SEHNR and CDR2 FQNEAQ (reference sequence). Deletions cut 3 bases from V and 8 bases from J, with 13 bases between. CDR3 sequence reads: CASSFLPVEGYTF. The CDR3 DNA is TGTGCCAGCAGCTTCCTGCCAGTGGAAGGCTACACCTTC.

The rearrangement uses TRBV27 and TRBJ2-7; 8 bases line up with TRBD1. Looked up from germline, CDR1 is MNHEY and CDR2 is SMNVEV (reference sequence). The CDR3 is made up of 14 amino acids. Trimming cost V 4 bases and J 6 bases; bases outside gene matches: 8. CDR3 in amino acids: CASSWSGGIGEQYF. As DNA, the CDR3 is TGTGCCAGCAGTTGGTCAGGGGGCATCGGCGAGCAGTACTTC.

The V call is TRBV4-2, the J call TRBJ2-1, with D perhaps matching TRBD1 (5 bases). V dropped 0 bases and J dropped 1 base, with 13 bases sitting between them. This CDR3 contains 17 residues. Germline lookup yields CDR1 LGHNA and CDR2 YNFKEQ. In DNA form, the CDR3 reads TGTGCCAGCAGCCAAGATCTCCCGCAGGGTTCCTACAATGAGCAGTTCTTC. Its translation: CASSQDLPQGSYNEQFF.

This sequence joins TRBV7-9 and TRBJ2-5; D remains unclear. V was pared by 1 base and J by 2 bases, with 17 bases between. The CDR3 is 17 amino acids. CDR1 SEHNR and CDR2 FQNEAQ come from the germline V gene (reference sequence). Here the CDR3 reads CASSLGSLRVSQETQYF. CDR3 DNA sequence: TGTGCCAGCAGCTTAGGGTCTTTGCGAGTGTCGCAAGAGACCCAGTACTTC.

The chain recombines TRBV7-9 with TRBJ2-1; 7 bases align to TRBD1. The CDR3 has 15 residues. V lost 4 bases, J lost 8 bases, and 11 bases stayed unmatched. Germline CDR1 reads SEHNR; CDR2 reads FQNEAQ (reference sequence). CDR3 in amino acids: CASSSGQVSSDEQFF. CDR3 DNA: TGTGCCAGCAGCTCCGGACAGGTATCGTCCGATGAGCAGTTCTTC.

The CDR3: CASSVVGGGHTGELFF. DNA for the CDR3: TGTGCCAGCAGCGTAGTTGGCGGGGGTCACACCGGGGAGCTGTTTTTT. V gene TRBV9 combines with J gene TRBJ2-2; 7 positions match TRBD2. This CDR3 region has 16 residues. Germline CDR1 reads SGDLS; CDR2 reads YYNGEE. J gave up 3 bases and V 0 bases, and 5 bases lay outside the gene matches.

The chain has TRBV2 and TRBJ2-7, with TRBD2 matching over 10 bases. CDR1 is SNHLY, CDR2 FYNNEI, per germline. After removal of 0 bases from V and 3 bases from J, the junction contained 11 bases not matched to a gene. The CDR3 is 18 amino acids. Here the CDR3 DNA reads TGTGCCAGCAGTGAAGCCCTATACTCTAGCGGGAGAAACTACGAGCAGTACTTC. Encoded protein: CASSEALYSSGRNYEQYF. Full variable domain (outside the CDR3, taken from reference TRBV2 and TRBJ2-7): EPEVTQTPSHQVTQMGQEVILRCVPISNHLYFYWYRQILGQKVEFLVSFYNNEISEKSEIFDDQFSVERPDGSNFTLKIRSTKLEDSAMYFCASSEALYSSGRNYEQYFGPGTRLTVT.

Only one count was recorded for this clone. The CDR3 region is CASSELRGTEAFF. The CDR3 bases are TGCGCCAGCAGTGAGCTTAGGGGAACTGAAGCTTTCTTT. The genes are TRBV10-1 and TRBJ1-1; the D gene is possibly TRBD1 (5 bases). Looked up from germline, CDR1 is WNHNN and CDR2 is SYGVQD (reference sequence). V lost 2 bases and J lost 5, with 9 bases in between. CDR3 size: 13 residues.

This clone was seen a handful of times. This chain links TRBV28 with TRBJ2-6; D unclear. Germline CDR1 and CDR2: MDHEN and SYDVKM. CDR3 length: 14 amino acids. V lost 3 bases to trimming and J lost 0 bases, with 3 bases between them. This CDR3 is CASSFASGANVLTF. The CDR3 DNA reads as TGTGCCAGCAGTTTTGCCTCTGGGGCCAACGTCCTGACTTTC.

The chain uses TRBV27 and TRBJ2-7; 12 bases are shared with TRBD2. The CDR3 contains 16 residues. CDR1 is MNHEY, CDR2 SMNVEV, per germline (reference sequence). With V trimmed by 5 bases and J by 1 base, 6 bases remained unmatched. The CDR3 here is CASSKLLAGGSYEQYF. The DNA for the CDR3 is TGTGCCAGCAGTAAGCTTCTAGCGGGAGGGTCCTACGAGCAGTACTTC.

The gene calls are TRBV7-9 and TRBJ2-7, with D perhaps TRBD1 (6 bases). V lost 3 bases and J 4 bases, leaving 13 bases between the germline ends. The CDR3 is 14 residues long. CDR1 and CDR2 (germline): SEHNR, FQNEAQ (reference sequence). The CDR3 spells CASSFATGRYEQYF. The DNA of the CDR3 is TGTGCCAGCAGCTTTGCCACAGGGCGATACGAGCAGTACTTC.

The rearrangement links TRBV28 to TRBJ2-1; a possible D gene is TRBD1 (6 bases). Trimming removed 6 bases at V and 6 bases at J, with 21 bases between. The CDR3 has 16 amino acids. CDR1 and CDR2 (germline): MDHEN, SYDVKM. The CDR3 loop is CASSSSPLDRTNEQFF. In DNA, the CDR3 is TGTGCCAGCAGCTCCTCCCCCCTAGACAGGACCAATGAGCAGTTCTTC. The full variable domain, in which reference TRBV28 and TRBJ2-1 provide the parts outside the CDR3, is DVKVTQSSRYLVKRTGEKVFLECVQDMDHENMFWYRQDPGLGLRLIYFSYDVKMKEKGDIPEGYSVSREKKERFSLILESASTNQTSMYLCASSSSPLDRTNEQFFGPGTRLTVL.

A remark on this clone: This sample also contains other DNA sequences that code for the same CDR3. V usage is TRBV27 and J usage is TRBJ2-1, with D possibly being TRBD2 (5 bases). This CDR3 has 15 residues. V lost 2 bases and J lost 0, with 8 bases in between. In germline, CDR1 is MNHEY, CDR2 SMNVEV (reference sequence). This chain's CDR3 is CASSLRAASYNEQFF. CDR3 nucleotide sequence: TGTGCCAGCAGTTTAAGAGCGGCCTCCTACAATGAGCAGTTCTTC.

The chain has TRBV7-6 and TRBJ1-2; TRBD1 matches at 7 bases. From germline, CDR1 is SGHVS and CDR2 FNYEAQ. V trimming: 5 bases; J trimming: 7 bases; junction bases outside the gene matches: 10. The CDR3 is made up of 14 amino acids. The CDR3 DNA reads as TGTGCCAGCAGCACTCGGACAGGTGGTGGTGGCTACACCTTC. Translating gives CASSTRTGGGGYTF.

The chain uses TRBV7-8 and TRBJ2-5; the match to TRBD1 covers 9 bases. Germline V gene lookup returns CDR1 SGHVS and CDR2 FQNEAQ. Losses at the gene ends were 0 bases for V and 5 bases for J; bases not matched to a gene: 13. The CDR3 length is 18 residues. DNA of the CDR3: TGTGCCAGCAGCTTAGCCTTCCTACAGGGGGCGACGAGGGAGACCCAGTACTTC. Translated: CASSLAFLQGATRETQYF.

As regards this clone: This CDR3 is also generated by other DNA sequences in the sample. The gene calls are TRBV4-1 and TRBJ1-1; TRBD1 might be the D (6 bases). The germline gives CDR1 MGHRA, CDR2 YSYEKL. This CDR3 region has 13 residues. V lost 4 bases and J 1 base, leaving 7 bases between the germline ends. The CDR3 is CASSPRGNTEAFF. CDR3 in DNA: TGCGCCAGCAGCCCCAGGGGGAACACTGAAGCTTTCTTT.

This clone was seen a handful of times. V is TRBV6-5 and J is TRBJ1-1; D is ambiguous. Germline CDR1 MNHEY, CDR2 SVGAGI. The CDR3 covers 14 residues. Trimming left V 6 bases short and J 0 bases short, with 11 bases between. CDR3 amino acids: CASRPQIMNTEAFF. DNA for the CDR3: TGTGCCAGCAGGCCACAGATAATGAACACTGAAGCTTTCTTT.

A single count supports this clone. The genes are TRBV13 and TRBJ1-4; 10 bases are shared with TRBD1. V lost 4 bases, J lost 7 bases, and 3 bases stayed unmatched. The CDR3 is made up of 14 amino acids. From germline, CDR1 is PRHDT and CDR2 FYEKMQ (reference sequence). CDR3 nucleotides: TGTGCCAGCAGCTCCAGGACAGGGGGTGAAAAACTGTTTTTT. Protein product: CASSSRTGGEKLFF.

This chain uses TRBV2 with TRBJ1-1; D is undetermined. CDR3 size: 14 residues. Germline V gene data show CDR1 as SNHLY and CDR2 as FYNNEI. Trimming removed 3 bases from V and 0 bases from J, with 8 bases in between. The CDR3 DNA reads as TGTGCCAGCAGTGACCAGAGTTTGAACACTGAAGCTTTCTTT. As protein: CASSDQSLNTEAFF.

This chain joins TRBV9 and TRBJ2-2, with TRBD2 as a possible D gene (5 bases). Trimming cost V 1 base and J 1 base, with 14 bases left between them. The germline V gene has CDR1 SGDLS and CDR2 YYNGEE. CDR3 length: 17 residues. The DNA for the CDR3 is TGTGCCAGCAGCGTACCTAGGACTGGACTGAACACCGGGGAGCTGTTTTTT. Translated: CASSVPRTGLNTGELFF.